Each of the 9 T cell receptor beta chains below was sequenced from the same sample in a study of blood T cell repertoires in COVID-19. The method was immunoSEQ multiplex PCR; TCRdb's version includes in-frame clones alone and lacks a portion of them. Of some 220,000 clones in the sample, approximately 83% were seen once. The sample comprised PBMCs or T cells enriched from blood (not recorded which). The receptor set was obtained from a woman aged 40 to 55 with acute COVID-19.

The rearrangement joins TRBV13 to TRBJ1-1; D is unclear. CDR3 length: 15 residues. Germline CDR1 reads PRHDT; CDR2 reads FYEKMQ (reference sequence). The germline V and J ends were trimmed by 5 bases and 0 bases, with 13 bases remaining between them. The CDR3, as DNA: TGTGCCAGCAGCACCGATTCTAACCTGAACACTGAAGCTTTCTTT. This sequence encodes CASSTDSNLNTEAFF. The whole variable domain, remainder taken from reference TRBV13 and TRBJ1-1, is AAGVIQSPRHLIKEKRETATLKCYPIPRHDTVYWYQQGPGQDPQFLISFYEKMQSDKGSIPDRFSAQQFSDYHSELNMSSLELGDSALYFCASSTDSNLNTEAFFGQGTRLTVV.

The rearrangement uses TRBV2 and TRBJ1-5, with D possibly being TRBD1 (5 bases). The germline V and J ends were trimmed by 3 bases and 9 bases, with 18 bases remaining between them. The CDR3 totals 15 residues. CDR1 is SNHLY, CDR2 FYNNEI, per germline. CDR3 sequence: CASSEVQGLYRPQHF. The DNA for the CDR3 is TGTGCCAGCAGTGAGGTGCAGGGACTTTATCGGCCCCAGCATTTT.

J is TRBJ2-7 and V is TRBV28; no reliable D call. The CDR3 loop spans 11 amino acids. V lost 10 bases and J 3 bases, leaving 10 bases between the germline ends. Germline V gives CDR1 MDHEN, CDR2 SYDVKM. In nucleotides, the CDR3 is TGTGCCACCGCGACACTCTACGAGCAGTACTTC. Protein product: CATATLYEQYF.

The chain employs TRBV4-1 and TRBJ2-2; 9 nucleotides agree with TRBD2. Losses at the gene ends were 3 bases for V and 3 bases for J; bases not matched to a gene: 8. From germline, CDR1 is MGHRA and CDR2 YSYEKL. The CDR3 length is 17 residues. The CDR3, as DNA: TGCGCCAGCAGCCAGACCGTAGCGGGGGCATACACCGGGGAGCTGTTTTTT. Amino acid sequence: CASSQTVAGAYTGELFF.

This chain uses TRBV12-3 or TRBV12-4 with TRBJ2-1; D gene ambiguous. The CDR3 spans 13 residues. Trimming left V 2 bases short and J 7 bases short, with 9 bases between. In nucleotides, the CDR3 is TGTGCCAGCAGTTTAAAAAAGACTAATGAGCAGTTCTTC. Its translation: CASSLKKTNEQFF.

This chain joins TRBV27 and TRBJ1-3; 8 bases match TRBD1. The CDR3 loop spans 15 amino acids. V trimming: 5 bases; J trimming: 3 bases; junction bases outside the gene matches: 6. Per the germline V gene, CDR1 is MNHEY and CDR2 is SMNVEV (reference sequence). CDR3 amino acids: CASSPGQGFGNTIYF. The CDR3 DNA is TGTGCCAGCAGTCCCGGACAGGGTTTTGGAAACACCATATATTTT.

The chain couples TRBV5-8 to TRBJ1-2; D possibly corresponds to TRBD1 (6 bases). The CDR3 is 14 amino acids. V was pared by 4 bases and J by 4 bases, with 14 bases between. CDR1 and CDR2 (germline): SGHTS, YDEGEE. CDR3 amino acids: CASSQIDRTYGYTF. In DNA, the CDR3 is TGTGCCAGCAGCCAAATTGACAGGACCTATGGCTACACCTTC.

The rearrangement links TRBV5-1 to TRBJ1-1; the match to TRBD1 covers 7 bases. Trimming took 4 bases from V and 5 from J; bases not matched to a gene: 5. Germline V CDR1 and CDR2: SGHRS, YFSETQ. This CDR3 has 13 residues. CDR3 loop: CASSVTGVTEAFF. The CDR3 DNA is TGCGCCAGCAGCGTCACAGGGGTTACTGAAGCTTTCTTT.

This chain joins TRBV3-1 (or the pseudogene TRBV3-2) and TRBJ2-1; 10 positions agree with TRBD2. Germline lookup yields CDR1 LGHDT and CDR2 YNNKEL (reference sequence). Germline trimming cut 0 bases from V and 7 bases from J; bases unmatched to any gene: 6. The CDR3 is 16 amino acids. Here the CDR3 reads CASSQELLAGVNEQFF. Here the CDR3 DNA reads TGTGCCAGCAGCCAAGAGCTCCTAGCGGGAGTTAATGAGCAGTTCTTC.